The following is a TCR beta chain sequence with its context. Its antigen remains unknown. This sample stems from a study of post-analysis software for immune sequencing data. Findings and limits, study-wide: Five or six TRBV segments were more frequent in patients than controls; TRBV5-6, TRBV5-1 and TRBV20-1 belonged to this group. Versus controls, multiple sclerosis patients showed significantly lower diversity (normalized Chao1).

Germline V CDR1 and CDR2: SGDLS, YYNGEE. Trimming shortened V by 7 bases and J by 1 base, and 12 bases separated the two germline ends. The CDR3 contains 14 residues. TCR beta libraries were prepared from cDNA with unique molecular identifiers. MiXCR, run by TCRdb on the PCR reads, gives a single entry per CDR3 protein. Among 450,000 or so distinct CDR3 sequences, roughly 46% were seen once, and the ten largest hold about 12%. The rearrangement links TRBV9 to TRBJ2-1; a possible D gene is TRBD2 (6 bases). Sequenced sample: blood. This receptor was taken from a girl between 10 and 17 years old with multiple sclerosis. CDR3 DNA: TGTGCCAGCGGACCGGGACTTTCCTACAATGAGCAGTTCTTC. Its protein is CASGPGLSYNEQFF. The whole variable domain, filled in from reference TRBV9 and TRBJ2-1, reads DSGVTQTPKHLITATGQRVTLRCSPRSGDLSVYWYQQSLDQGLQFLIQYYNGEERAKGNILERFSAQQFPDLHSELNLSSLELGDSALYFCASGPGLSYNEQFFGPGTRLTVL.